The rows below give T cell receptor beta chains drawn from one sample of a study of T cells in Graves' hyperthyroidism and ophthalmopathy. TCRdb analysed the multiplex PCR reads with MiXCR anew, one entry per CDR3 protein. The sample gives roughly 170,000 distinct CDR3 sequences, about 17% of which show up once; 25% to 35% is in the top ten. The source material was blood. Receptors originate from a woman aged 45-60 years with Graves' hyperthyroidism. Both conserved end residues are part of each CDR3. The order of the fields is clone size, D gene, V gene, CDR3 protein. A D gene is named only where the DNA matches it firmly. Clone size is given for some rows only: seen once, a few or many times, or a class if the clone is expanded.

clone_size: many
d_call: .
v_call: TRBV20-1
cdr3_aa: CSARDRQGKNTEAFF

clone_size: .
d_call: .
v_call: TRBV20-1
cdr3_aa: CSARDWGGGDYNEQFF

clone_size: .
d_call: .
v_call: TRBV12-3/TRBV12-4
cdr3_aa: CASNPSGANVLTF

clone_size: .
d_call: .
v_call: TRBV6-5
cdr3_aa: CASSYSTPSWSVEQYF

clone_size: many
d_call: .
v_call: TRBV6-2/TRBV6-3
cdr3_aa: CASSRGPWEETQYF

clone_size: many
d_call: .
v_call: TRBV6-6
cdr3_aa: CASSYSPSSYEQYF

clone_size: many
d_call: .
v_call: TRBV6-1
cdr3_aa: CASRPTPTDATNEKLFF

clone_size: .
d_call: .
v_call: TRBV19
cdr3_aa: CASSIFLPRDKGSGANVLTF

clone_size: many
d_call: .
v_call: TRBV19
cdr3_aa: CASSSRDWNYGYTF

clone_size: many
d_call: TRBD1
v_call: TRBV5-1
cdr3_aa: CASSLGTGPYGYTF

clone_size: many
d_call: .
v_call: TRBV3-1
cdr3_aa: CASSQGLDRYGYTF

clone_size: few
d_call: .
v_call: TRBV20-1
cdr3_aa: CSARAGSLEQYF

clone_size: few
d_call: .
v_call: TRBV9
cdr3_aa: CASSVETNSPLHF

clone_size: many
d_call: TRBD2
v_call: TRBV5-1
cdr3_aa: CASRIAGEQFF

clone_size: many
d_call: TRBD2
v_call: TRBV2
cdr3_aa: CASSEALQGLAGIDEQYF

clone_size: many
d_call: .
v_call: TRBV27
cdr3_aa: CASRGFADNYGYTF

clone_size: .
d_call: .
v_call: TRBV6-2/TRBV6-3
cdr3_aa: CAPGHGLGPQHF

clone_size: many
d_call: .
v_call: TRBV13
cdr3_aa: CASSERGSTYGYTF

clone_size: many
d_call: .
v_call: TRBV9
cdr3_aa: CASSTQQGTNEKLFF